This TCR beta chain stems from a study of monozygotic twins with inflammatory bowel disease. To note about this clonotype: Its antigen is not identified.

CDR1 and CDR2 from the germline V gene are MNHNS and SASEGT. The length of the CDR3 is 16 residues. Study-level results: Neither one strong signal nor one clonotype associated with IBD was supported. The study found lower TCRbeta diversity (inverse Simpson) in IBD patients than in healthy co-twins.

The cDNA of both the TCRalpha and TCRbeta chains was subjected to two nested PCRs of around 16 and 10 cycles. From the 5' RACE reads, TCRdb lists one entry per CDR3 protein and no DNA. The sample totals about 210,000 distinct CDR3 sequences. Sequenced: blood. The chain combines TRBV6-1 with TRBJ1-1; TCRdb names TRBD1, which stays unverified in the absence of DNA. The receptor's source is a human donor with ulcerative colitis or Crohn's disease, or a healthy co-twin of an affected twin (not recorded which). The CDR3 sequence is CASSDMGGSTNTEAFF.